One and the same sample provided the 15 T cell receptor beta chains below, sequenced in a study of blood T cell repertoires in COVID-19. Profiled with immunoSEQ multiplex PCR; TCRdb holds only in-frame clones, not every one. The top ten clones hold 10% of a sample with roughly 200,000 clones, approximately 90% of them seen once. The sample taken for sequencing was PBMCs or T cells enriched from blood (not recorded which). The receptor set was obtained from a man aged 18 to 29 with acute COVID-19.

This clone showed up just a few times. V usage is TRBV7-9 and J usage is TRBJ1-1; 7 nucleotides line up with TRBD1. The junction had 7 bases not matched to a gene; V was cut back by 1 base and J by 5 bases. Germline V gene data show CDR1 as SEHNR and CDR2 as FQNEAQ (reference sequence). The CDR3 runs to 15 residues. The CDR3 DNA sequence: TGTGCCAGCAGCTTAGGACAGGGCGGAGATACTGAAGCTTTCTTT. Protein sequence: CASSLGQGGDTEAFF.

The V gene is TRBV2, the J gene TRBJ1-1, with unresolved D. With 8 bases removed from V and 0 bases from J, the gap between germline ends came to 10 bases. Germline V gene sequence: CDR1 SNHLY, CDR2 FYNNEI. The CDR3 contains 13 residues. The CDR3 region is CASVKQMNTEAFF. The CDR3 DNA reads TGTGCCAGCGTAAAACAGATGAACACTGAAGCTTTCTTT.

The V and J genes are TRBV5-1 and TRBJ2-5; a possible D gene is TRBD1 (6 bases). V was trimmed by 4 bases and J by 1 base, leaving 11 bases between them. The CDR3 length is 14 residues. Germline V gene sequence: CDR1 SGHRS, CDR2 YFSETQ. The CDR3 DNA sequence: TGCGCCAGCAGCCCGGGGACATCCCAAGAGACCCAGTACTTC. It is translated as CASSPGTSQETQYF.

The chain combines TRBV28 with TRBJ2-3, with D uncertain. Germline CDR1 MDHEN, CDR2 SYDVKM. Trimming took 5 bases from V and 2 from J, leaving 11 bases between them. The CDR3 totals 14 residues. The CDR3 DNA reads TGTGCCAGCAGTCCAGGAACAAACACAGATACGCAGTATTTT. It encodes CASSPGTNTDTQYF.

This sequence joins TRBV11-3 and TRBJ1-2; D unresolved. Trimming stripped 1 base from V and 8 bases from J, with 11 bases between. This CDR3 has 13 residues. The germline gives CDR1 SGHNT, CDR2 YENEEA. CDR3 in amino acids: CASSLGGIMGYTF. Written as DNA, the CDR3 is TGTGCCAGCAGCTTAGGAGGGATCATGGGCTACACCTTC.

This CDR3 is CAWELREDQETQYF. CDR3 bases: TGTGCCTGGGAACTCCGGGAGGATCAAGAGACCCAGTACTTC. V usage is TRBV30 and J usage is TRBJ2-5; TRBD2 matches at 7 bases. The CDR3 extends over 14 amino acids. Unmatched junction bases numbered 8, after V lost 5 bases and J lost 2 bases. Germline values: CDR1 GTSNPN, CDR2 SVGIG (reference sequence).

The chain recombines TRBV10-3 with TRBJ1-1; D is perhaps TRBD1 (6 bases). Trimming shortened V by 1 base and J by 1 base, and 13 bases separated the two germline ends. CDR1 ENHRY and CDR2 SYGVKD come from the germline V gene. There are 16 residues in the CDR3. CDR3 loop: CAISEFPTGWNTEAFF. The CDR3 nucleotides are TGTGCCATCAGTGAGTTTCCGACAGGATGGAACACTGAAGCTTTCTTT.

The chain uses TRBV28 and TRBJ1-5; D is perhaps TRBD1 (6 bases). CDR1 and CDR2 from the germline V gene are MDHEN and SYDVKM. Trimming stripped 6 bases from V and 6 bases from J, with 18 bases between. The CDR3 has 15 amino acids. The DNA of the CDR3 is TGTGCCAGCAGCCCTCTCACAGGGACGGCTCAGCCCCAGCATTTT. Protein sequence: CASSPLTGTAQPQHF.

V usage is TRBV5-1 and J usage is TRBJ2-5; 9 nucleotides match TRBD2. CDR1 and CDR2 (germline): SGHRS, YFSETQ. CDR3 size: 14 residues. V shed 4 bases and J 4 bases; nucleotides not matched to a gene: 5. CDR3 DNA: TGCGCCAGCAGCCCGACTAGCGGTACAGAGACCCAGTACTTC. The encoded protein is CASSPTSGTETQYF.

This chain connects TRBV6-5 to TRBJ1-1, with D perhaps matching TRBD1 (5 bases). Trimming removed 2 bases from V and 1 base from J, with 8 bases in between. The CDR3 length is 14 residues. Germline V lookup: CDR1 MNHEY, CDR2 SVGAGI. As DNA, the CDR3 is TGTGCCAGCAGTTACCCCGGGGGGAACACTGAAGCTTTCTTT. Translating gives CASSYPGGNTEAFF.

J is TRBJ1-3 and V is TRBV28; 7 nucleotides align to TRBD1. Germline V gene lookup returns CDR1 MDHEN and CDR2 SYDVKM. The CDR3 totals 18 residues. J lost 0 bases, V lost 4 bases, and 12 bases had no gene match. CDR3 sequence reads: CASSSPLGDSSSGNTIYF. The CDR3 DNA reads as TGTGCCAGCAGTTCTCCCCTCGGGGACAGCAGCTCTGGAAACACCATATATTTT.

This chain connects TRBV7-3 to TRBJ2-1; the match to TRBD2 covers 10 bases. Trimming removed 2 bases from V and 5 bases from J; junction bases left unmatched: 3. Germline V gene lookup returns CDR1 SGHTA and CDR2 FQGTGA. This CDR3 is built from 15 residues. CDR3 loop: CASSLPGLADNEQFF. In DNA form, the CDR3 reads TGTGCCAGCAGCTTACCCGGACTAGCGGACAATGAGCAGTTCTTC.

This clone has just one count. The rearrangement uses TRBV7-8 and TRBJ1-2; D is possibly TRBD1 (5 bases). Germline loops: CDR1 SGHVS, CDR2 FQNEAQ. Trimming took off 1 base at V and 0 bases at J, with 9 bases between the two ends. The CDR3 covers 15 residues. The CDR3 DNA follows: TGTGCCAGCAGCTTAGAACCGGGGGCTAACTATGGCTACACCTTC. It encodes CASSLEPGANYGYTF.

This chain links TRBV12-5 with TRBJ1-1, with a possible D match to TRBD1 (5 bases). Trimming removed 6 bases from V and 11 bases from J, with 13 bases in between. CDR3 length equals 11 residues. Germline CDR1 and CDR2: LGHNT and FRNRAP. DNA of the CDR3: TGTGCTAGTGGGTCGGAGTACAGGGCTTTCTTT. It encodes CASGSEYRAFF.

The chain combines TRBV28 with TRBJ1-6, with 8 nucleotides matching TRBD1. Germline loops: CDR1 MDHEN, CDR2 SYDVKM. The J segment lost 10 bases and the V segment lost 6 bases, leaving 14 bases of the junction unmatched. The CDR3 is 16 residues long. The CDR3 DNA reads TGTGCCAGCAGATCACCTGAGACAGGGGAGCTATCACCCCTCCACTTT. This encodes CASRSPETGELSPLHF.